This is a list of T cell receptor beta chains from one sample in a study of graft-versus-host responses after intestinal transplantation. Assay used: immunoSEQ multiplex PCR; TCRdb lists only in-frame clones, some missing. The sample lists about 45,000 clones, around 90% occurring once. The sample in question was PBMCs, obtained 524 days after transplant. All receptors come from a human patient who received an intestinal transplant, so some T cells may come from the graft donor. The CDR3 runs from the conserved cysteine through the conserved F or W. Each record gives: CDR3 DNA, CDR3 protein, V gene, J gene, clone size, D gene. D genes are given only for firm matches. Size values are once, few and many counts, or a class for expanded clones, and some rows have none.

CDR3 DNA: TGTGCCAGCAGCTGGGTGAGGTCTATCGGCACCCCCGGCTCCTACAATGAGCAGTTCTTC
CDR3 protein: CASSWVRSIGTPGSYNEQFF
V gene: TRBV5-8
J gene: TRBJ2-1
clone size: NA
D gene: NA

CDR3 DNA: TGTGCCAGCAGTTCCCTTCACCCTGGGACACCGTGGGGCACTGAAGCTTTCTTT
CDR3 protein: CASSSLHPGTPWGTEAFF
V gene: TRBV28
J gene: TRBJ1-1
clone size: NA
D gene: NA

CDR3 DNA: TGTGCCAGCAGACCCCCGACCTGGGACTCCTACGAGCAGTACTTC
CDR3 protein: CASRPPTWDSYEQYF
V gene: TRBV6-5
J gene: TRBJ2-7
clone size: NA
D gene: NA

CDR3 DNA: TGTGCCTGGAGTGCGGGACTAGCAGTCGGGGAGCTGTTTTTT
CDR3 protein: CAWSAGLAVGELFF
V gene: TRBV30
J gene: TRBJ2-2
clone size: NA
D gene: TRBD2

CDR3 DNA: TGTGCCACTCTGGGACGGGTAAGCAATCAGCCCCAGCATTTT
CDR3 protein: CATLGRVSNQPQHF
V gene: TRBV19
J gene: TRBJ1-5
clone size: once
D gene: NA

CDR3 DNA: TGTGCCAGTAGGGTCTCCGGGACAGCCTCCTACGAGCAGTACTTC
CDR3 protein: CASRVSGTASYEQYF
V gene: TRBV19
J gene: TRBJ2-7
clone size: NA
D gene: TRBD1

CDR3 DNA: TGTGCCAGCAGTGATTTTAGCGGCCGCTCCTACAATGAGCAGTTCTTC
CDR3 protein: CASSDFSGRSYNEQFF
V gene: TRBV6-1
J gene: TRBJ2-1
clone size: NA
D gene: NA

CDR3 DNA: TGTGCCAGCAGTTCAGGGACAGGAAATCAGCCCCAGCATTTT
CDR3 protein: CASSSGTGNQPQHF
V gene: TRBV27
J gene: TRBJ1-5
clone size: NA
D gene: TRBD1

CDR3 DNA: TGTGCCAGCAGCTTAGCGGGAGAGGAGGAGACCCAGTACTTC
CDR3 protein: CASSLAGEEETQYF
V gene: TRBV7-6
J gene: TRBJ2-5
clone size: NA
D gene: NA

CDR3 DNA: TGTGCCAGCAGGAGGGGGAACACTGAAGCTTTCTTT
CDR3 protein: CASRRGNTEAFF
V gene: TRBV25-1
J gene: TRBJ1-1
clone size: NA
D gene: NA

CDR3 DNA: TGTGCCAGCAGCGTAGCGGAGCTTAGCACAGATACGCAGTATTTT
CDR3 protein: CASSVAELSTDTQYF
V gene: TRBV9
J gene: TRBJ2-3
clone size: NA
D gene: NA

CDR3 DNA: TGTGCCAGCAGCGACACTAGTACAGCCTACAATGAGCAGTTCTTC
CDR3 protein: CASSDTSTAYNEQFF
V gene: TRBV5-6
J gene: TRBJ2-1
clone size: NA
D gene: NA

CDR3 DNA: TGCGCCAGCAGCTGGGAGGGGGTTGAAGCTTTCTTT
CDR3 protein: CASSWEGVEAFF
V gene: TRBV5-1
J gene: TRBJ1-1
clone size: NA
D gene: NA

CDR3 DNA: TGTGCCTGGAGTTCCTCGACAGGGGGCGTGCAGCCCCAGCATTTT
CDR3 protein: CAWSSSTGGVQPQHF
V gene: TRBV30
J gene: TRBJ1-5
clone size: NA
D gene: TRBD1

CDR3 DNA: TGTGCCAGCACCGCCGGACAGGAAGGGGGTCAGCCCCAGCATTTT
CDR3 protein: CASTAGQEGGQPQHF
V gene: TRBV2
J gene: TRBJ1-5
clone size: NA
D gene: TRBD1

CDR3 DNA: TGCGCCAGCAGCCAGCGAGAGGGCGGAGCCGCCTACGAGCAGTACTTC
CDR3 protein: CASSQREGGAAYEQYF
V gene: TRBV4-1
J gene: TRBJ2-7
clone size: NA
D gene: NA

CDR3 DNA: TGTGCCAGCAGTGAGGCCGGAATCTACGAGCAGTACTTC
CDR3 protein: CASSEAGIYEQYF
V gene: TRBV6-1
J gene: TRBJ2-7
clone size: NA
D gene: NA

CDR3 DNA: TGTGCCAGCCGTTTAGGCGGGAGCAATGAGCAGTTCTTC
CDR3 protein: CASRLGGSNEQFF
V gene: TRBV25-1
J gene: TRBJ2-1
clone size: NA
D gene: TRBD2

CDR3 DNA: TGTGCCAGTAGTATTCTGTATCAGCCCCAGCATTTT
CDR3 protein: CASSILYQPQHF
V gene: TRBV19
J gene: TRBJ1-5
clone size: NA
D gene: NA

CDR3 DNA: TGTGCCAGCAGCTTGGACCCGTTGTTAGCGGGAGCTATTGATACGCAGTATTTT
CDR3 protein: CASSLDPLLAGAIDTQYF
V gene: TRBV11-3
J gene: TRBJ2-3
clone size: NA
D gene: TRBD2

CDR3 DNA: TGTGCCTGGAGTCTCGTGGCAGCCTATGGCTACACCTTC
CDR3 protein: CAWSLVAAYGYTF
V gene: TRBV30
J gene: TRBJ1-2
clone size: NA
D gene: NA

CDR3 DNA: TGTGCCAGCAGTTTATTTTCCGTGGGGGGGAACACTGAAGCTTTCTTT
CDR3 protein: CASSLFSVGGNTEAFF
V gene: TRBV28
J gene: TRBJ1-1
clone size: NA
D gene: NA

CDR3 DNA: TGTGCCACCTGTAGAGGGACAGGGAGCGGACAGCCCCAGCATTTT
CDR3 protein: CATCRGTGSGQPQHF
V gene: TRBV7-3
J gene: TRBJ1-5
clone size: NA
D gene: TRBD1

CDR3 DNA: TGTGCCAGCGGGGACTGGGTCACCTACGAGCAGTACTTC
CDR3 protein: CASGDWVTYEQYF
V gene: TRBV28
J gene: TRBJ2-7
clone size: NA
D gene: NA

CDR3 DNA: TGTGCCAGCAGCTTAGGGGGATGGCGGGAGGTCCGGGACGAGCAGTACTTC
CDR3 protein: CASSLGGWREVRDEQYF
V gene: TRBV7-2
J gene: TRBJ2-7
clone size: NA
D gene: TRBD2

CDR3 DNA: TGTGCCAGCTCACCAAATTTCCTATCCGACTCTGGAAACACCATATATTTT
CDR3 protein: CASSPNFLSDSGNTIYF
V gene: TRBV18
J gene: TRBJ1-3
clone size: NA
D gene: NA

CDR3 DNA: TGCGCCAGCAGCTTGGGACTAGCGGGAGCGGATACGCAGTATTTT
CDR3 protein: CASSLGLAGADTQYF
V gene: TRBV5-1
J gene: TRBJ2-3
clone size: NA
D gene: TRBD2

CDR3 DNA: TGCAGCGTTCCCAATAAGTACAATGAGCAGTTCTTC
CDR3 protein: CSVPNKYNEQFF
V gene: TRBV29-1
J gene: TRBJ2-1
clone size: few
D gene: NA

CDR3 DNA: TGTGCCAGCAGCTCGCTGGGCAACACCTACGAGCAGTACTTC
CDR3 protein: CASSSLGNTYEQYF
V gene: TRBV5-6
J gene: TRBJ2-7
clone size: NA
D gene: NA

CDR3 DNA: TGTGCCAGCAGTCGAGGGGGCGGCTATGGCTACACCTTC
CDR3 protein: CASSRGGGYGYTF
V gene: TRBV25-1
J gene: TRBJ1-2
clone size: NA
D gene: TRBD1

CDR3 DNA: TGTGCCAGCAGGCTGCGCCCTGGGGAGCAGTACTTC
CDR3 protein: CASRLRPGEQYF
V gene: TRBV27
J gene: TRBJ2-7
clone size: NA
D gene: NA

CDR3 DNA: TGCAGCGTTGGCGGGGCAGAGGGAGGCACAGATACGCAGTATTTT
CDR3 protein: CSVGGAEGGTDTQYF
V gene: TRBV29-1
J gene: TRBJ2-3
clone size: NA
D gene: NA